What follows describes a single T cell receptor beta chain. Its antigen is undetermined. Possible read error: a much larger clone is one base away. The sample is drawn from a study of glioma-infiltrating T cells. Overall study findings and caveats: Above-expected tissue-blood divergence occurred in all gliomas, most in low-grade ones.

Amplification of TCR alpha and beta CDR3 regions from RNA used iRepertoire nested multiplex PCR. TCRdb reprocessed the multiplex PCR reads via MiXCR and lists one record per CDR3 protein. The data contain roughly 350,000 distinct CDR3 sequences, about 40% of them singletons. The CDR3 is 14 residues long. CDR1 and CDR2 from the germline V gene are MNHEY and SVGAGI. The V call is TRBV6-5, the J call TRBJ2-2, with D possibly TRBD2 on 6 matching bases. The sequencing input was glioma tissue, nonneoplastic brain tissue, or PBMCs (not recorded which). The origin of this receptor is a human donor with low-grade glioma or glioblastoma, undergoing nonglioma brain surgery, or in good health (not recorded which). The CDR3 nucleotides read TGTGCCAGCAAAGACCGGGAGAACGCCGGGGAGCTGTTTTTT. This codes for CASKDRENAGELFF.